This T cell receptor beta chain was captured in a study of T-cell reconstitution after alpha-beta-depleted transplantation in children. Trimming removed 2 bases from V and 0 bases from J, with 23 bases in between. The CDR3 loop spans 20 amino acids. Per germline, CDR1 SGHAT and CDR2 FQDESV (reference sequence). A TCRbeta library incorporating unique molecular identifiers was prepared. Via MiXCR, TCRdb re-called the PCR reads, giving one row per CDR3 protein. The sample lists about 610,000 distinct CDR3 sequences, more than 9% occurring once. Sample: PBMCs from the stem cell graft donor, taken from the stem cell graft. The chain links TRBV11-1 to TRBJ1-5; D is possibly TRBD1 (5 bases). This TCR derives from a human donor who donated a stem cell graft to a child with acute myeloid leukemia. CDR3 sequence (DNA): TGTGCCAGCAGCTTAAGCGGGGCTGGAGATTTCAGGGATAGCAATCAGCCCCAGCATTTT. Translated: CASSLSGAGDFRDSNQPQHF.